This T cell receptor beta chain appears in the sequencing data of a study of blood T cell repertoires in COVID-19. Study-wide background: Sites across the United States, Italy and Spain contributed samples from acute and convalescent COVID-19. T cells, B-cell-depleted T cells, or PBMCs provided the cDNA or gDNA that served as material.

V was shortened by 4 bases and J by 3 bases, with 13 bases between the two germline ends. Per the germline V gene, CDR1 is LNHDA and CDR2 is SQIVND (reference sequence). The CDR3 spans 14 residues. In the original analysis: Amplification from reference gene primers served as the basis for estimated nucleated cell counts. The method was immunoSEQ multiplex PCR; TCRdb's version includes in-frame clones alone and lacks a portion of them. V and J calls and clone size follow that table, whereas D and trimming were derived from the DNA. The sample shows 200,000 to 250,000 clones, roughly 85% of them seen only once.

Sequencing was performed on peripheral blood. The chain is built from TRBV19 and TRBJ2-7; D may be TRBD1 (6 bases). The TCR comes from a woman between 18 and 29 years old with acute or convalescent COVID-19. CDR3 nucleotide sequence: TGTGCCAGTAGTAAGGGGGACACCAACTACGAGCAGTACTTC. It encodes CASSKGDTNYEQYF.